The sample holds a few counts of the clone carrying this TCR beta chain. The antigen is not known. The sample comes from a study of T-cell memory formation after mild COVID-19. TCRdb processed the 5' RACE reads anew with MiXCR; each CDR3 protein has one entry. The sample comprises around 420,000 distinct CDR3 sequences, approximately 24% of which are singletons, and roughly 8.7% rests with the top ten. Study conclusions and caveats: Pre-infection memory held some responding clones, suggesting pre-existing cross-reactive T cells responded.

Sequencing was performed on PBMCs or a T cell subset sorted from them (not recorded which). The receptor comes from an adult woman who had mild COVID-19 (a few samples of this study predate the infection). Cell type and time point are not known.

CDR3 residues: CASSLSEPYEQYF. CDR3 bases: TGTGCCAGCAGCTTATCAGAGCCGTACGAGCAGTACTTC. The rearrangement uses TRBV7-9 and TRBJ2-7; D uncertain. Germline V CDR1 and CDR2: SEHNR, FQNEAQ (reference sequence). This CDR3 spans 13 amino acids. V was shortened by 2 bases and J by 4 bases, with 9 bases between the two germline ends. Full variable domain (missing parts from reference TRBV7-9 and TRBJ2-7): DTGVSQNPRHKITKRGQNVTFRCDPISEHNRLYWYRQTLGQGPEFLTYFQNEAQLEKSRLLSDRFSAERPKGSFSTLEIQRTEQGDSAMYLCASSLSEPYEQYFGPGTRLTVT.